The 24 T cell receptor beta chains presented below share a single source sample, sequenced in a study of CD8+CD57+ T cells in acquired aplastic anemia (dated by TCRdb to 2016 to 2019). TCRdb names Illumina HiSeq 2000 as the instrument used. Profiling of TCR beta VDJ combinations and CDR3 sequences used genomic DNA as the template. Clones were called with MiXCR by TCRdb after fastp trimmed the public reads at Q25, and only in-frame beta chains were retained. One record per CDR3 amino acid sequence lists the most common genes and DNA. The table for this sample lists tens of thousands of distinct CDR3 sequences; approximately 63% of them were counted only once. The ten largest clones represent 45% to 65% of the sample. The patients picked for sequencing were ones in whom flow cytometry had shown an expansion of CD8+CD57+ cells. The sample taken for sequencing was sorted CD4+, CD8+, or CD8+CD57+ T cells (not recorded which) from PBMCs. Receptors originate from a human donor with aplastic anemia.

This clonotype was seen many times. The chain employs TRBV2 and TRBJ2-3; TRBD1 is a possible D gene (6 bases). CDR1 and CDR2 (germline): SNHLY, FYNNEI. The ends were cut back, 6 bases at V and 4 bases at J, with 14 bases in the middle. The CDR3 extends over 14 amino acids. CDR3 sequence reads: CASRGDRSADTQYF. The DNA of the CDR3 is TGTGCCAGCAGGGGAGACAGGAGCGCAGATACGCAGTATTTT.

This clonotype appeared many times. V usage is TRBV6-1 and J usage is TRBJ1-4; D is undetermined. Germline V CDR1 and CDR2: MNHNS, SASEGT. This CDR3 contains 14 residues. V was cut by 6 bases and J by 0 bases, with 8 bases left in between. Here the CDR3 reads CASRVEATNEKLFF. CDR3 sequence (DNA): TGTGCCAGCAGAGTAGAAGCAACTAATGAAAAACTGTTTTTT.

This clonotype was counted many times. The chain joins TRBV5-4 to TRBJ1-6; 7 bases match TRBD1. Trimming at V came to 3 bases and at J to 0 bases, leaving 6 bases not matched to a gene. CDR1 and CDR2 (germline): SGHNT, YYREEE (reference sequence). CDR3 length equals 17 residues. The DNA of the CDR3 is TGTGCCAGCAGCTCCAAACAGGGGAGCTCCTATAATTCACCCCTCCACTTT. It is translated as CASSSKQGSSYNSPLHF.

CDR3 region: CATSDWTVNYGYTF. CDR3 coding DNA: TGTGCCACCAGTGATTGGACAGTAAACTATGGCTACACCTTC. The J gene is TRBJ1-2, the V gene TRBV24-1; maybe TRBD1 (6 bases). Between the trimmed V and J ends, which lost 2 bases and 2 bases, there was a span of 8 bases. Per the germline V gene, CDR1 is KGHDR and CDR2 is SFDVKD. The CDR3 spans 14 residues.

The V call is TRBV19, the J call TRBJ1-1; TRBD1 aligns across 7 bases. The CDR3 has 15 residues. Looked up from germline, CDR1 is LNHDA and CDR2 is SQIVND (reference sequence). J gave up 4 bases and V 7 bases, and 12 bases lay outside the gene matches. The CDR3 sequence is CASTTGVGVVTEAFF. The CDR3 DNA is TGTGCCAGTACCACAGGGGTGGGGGTGGTCACTGAAGCTTTCTTT.

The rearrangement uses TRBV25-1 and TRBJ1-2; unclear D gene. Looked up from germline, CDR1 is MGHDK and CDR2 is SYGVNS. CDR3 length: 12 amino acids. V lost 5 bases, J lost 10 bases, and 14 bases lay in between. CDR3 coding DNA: TGTGCCAGCAGTTTCGCTGGCCATGTCTACACCTTC. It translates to CASSFAGHVYTF.

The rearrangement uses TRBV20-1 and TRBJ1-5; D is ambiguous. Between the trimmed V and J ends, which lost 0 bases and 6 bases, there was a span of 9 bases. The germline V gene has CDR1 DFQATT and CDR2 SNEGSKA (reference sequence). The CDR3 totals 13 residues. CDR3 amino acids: CSARDPSGQPQHF. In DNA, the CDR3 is TGCAGTGCTAGAGATCCCAGTGGTCAGCCCCAGCATTTT.

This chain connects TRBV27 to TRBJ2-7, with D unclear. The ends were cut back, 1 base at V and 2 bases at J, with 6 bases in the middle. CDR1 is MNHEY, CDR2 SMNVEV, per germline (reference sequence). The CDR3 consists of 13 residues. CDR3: CASSLFRTYEQYF. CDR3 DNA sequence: TGTGCCAGCAGTTTATTCAGGACCTACGAGCAGTACTTC.

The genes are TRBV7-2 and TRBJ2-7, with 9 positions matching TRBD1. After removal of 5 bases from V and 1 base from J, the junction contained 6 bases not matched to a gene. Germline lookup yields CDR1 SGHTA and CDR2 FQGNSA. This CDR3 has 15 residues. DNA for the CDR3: TGTGCCAGCAGCCCACGGGACAGGGTATCCTACGAGCAGTACTTC. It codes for CASSPRDRVSYEQYF.

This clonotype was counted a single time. The CDR3 region has the DNA TGTGCCAGCAGCTTAGGACAGGGGGCAAATCAGCCCCAGCATTTT. Translating it yields CASSLGQGANQPQHF. The chain carries TRBV7-2 and TRBJ1-5; 10 nucleotides match TRBD1. Trimming cost V 1 base and J 4 bases; bases outside gene matches: 1. The length of the CDR3 is 15 residues. The germline CDR1 and CDR2 sequences are SGHTA and FQGNSA. The variable domain in full, with the rest retrieved from reference TRBV7-2 and TRBJ1-5, is GAGVSQSPSNKVTEKGKDVELRCDPISGHTALYWYRQSLGQGLEFLIYFQGNSAPDKSGLPSDRFSAERTGGSVSTLTIQRTQQEDSAVYLCASSLGQGANQPQHFGDGTRLSIL.

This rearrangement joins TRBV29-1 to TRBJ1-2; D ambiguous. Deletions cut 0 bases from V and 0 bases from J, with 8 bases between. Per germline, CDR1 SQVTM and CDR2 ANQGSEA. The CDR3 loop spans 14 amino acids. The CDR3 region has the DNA TGCAGCGTTGAAGAGCCGAACCCTAACTATGGCTACACCTTC. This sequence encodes CSVEEPNPNYGYTF.

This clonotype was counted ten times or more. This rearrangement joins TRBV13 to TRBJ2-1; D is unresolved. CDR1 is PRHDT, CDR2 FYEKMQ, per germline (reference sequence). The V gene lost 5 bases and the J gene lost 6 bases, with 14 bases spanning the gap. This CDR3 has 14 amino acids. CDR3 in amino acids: CASSGGSRGNEQFF. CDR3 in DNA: TGTGCCAGCAGCGGCGGATCAAGAGGCAATGAGCAGTTCTTC.

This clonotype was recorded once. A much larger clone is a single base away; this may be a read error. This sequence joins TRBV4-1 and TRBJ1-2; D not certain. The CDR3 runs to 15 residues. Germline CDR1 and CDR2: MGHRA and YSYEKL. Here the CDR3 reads CASGSDPGPNYGYIF. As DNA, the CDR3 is TGCGCCAGCGGCTCCGACCCTGGTCCCAACTATGGCTACATCTTC.

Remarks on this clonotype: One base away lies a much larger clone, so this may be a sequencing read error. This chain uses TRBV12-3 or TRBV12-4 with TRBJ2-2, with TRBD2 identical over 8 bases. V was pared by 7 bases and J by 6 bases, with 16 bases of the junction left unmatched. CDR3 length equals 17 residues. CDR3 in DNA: TGTGCCAGCACGTCTAAGAGCGGGGGTTGGTACGCCGGGGAGCTGTTTTTT. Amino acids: CASTSKSGGWYAGELFF.

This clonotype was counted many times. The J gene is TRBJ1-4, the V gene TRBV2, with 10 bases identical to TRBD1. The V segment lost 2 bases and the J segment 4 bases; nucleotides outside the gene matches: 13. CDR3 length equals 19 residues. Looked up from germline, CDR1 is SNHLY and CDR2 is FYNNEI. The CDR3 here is CASSERDRGWTPDNEKLFF. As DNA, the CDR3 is TGTGCCAGCAGTGAACGGGACAGGGGTTGGACCCCGGATAATGAAAAACTGTTTTTT.

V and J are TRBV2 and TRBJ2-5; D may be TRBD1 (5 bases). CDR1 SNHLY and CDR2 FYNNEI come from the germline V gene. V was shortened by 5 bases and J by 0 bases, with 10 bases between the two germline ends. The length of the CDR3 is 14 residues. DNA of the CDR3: TGTGCCAGCAGTCCCGGACAATACCAAGAGACCCAGTACTTC. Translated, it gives CASSPGQYQETQYF.

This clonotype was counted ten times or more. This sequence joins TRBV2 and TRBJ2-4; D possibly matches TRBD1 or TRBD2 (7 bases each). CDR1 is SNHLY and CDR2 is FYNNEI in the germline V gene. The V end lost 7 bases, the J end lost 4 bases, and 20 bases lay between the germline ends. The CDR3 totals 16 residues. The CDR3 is CASNHPGGAEKNIQYF. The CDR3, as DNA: TGTGCCAGCAATCATCCAGGGGGGGCCGAGAAAAACATTCAGTACTTC.

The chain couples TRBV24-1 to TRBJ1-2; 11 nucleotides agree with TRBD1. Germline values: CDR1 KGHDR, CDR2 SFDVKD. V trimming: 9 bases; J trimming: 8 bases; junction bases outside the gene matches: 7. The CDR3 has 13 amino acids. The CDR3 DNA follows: TGTGCCACCGGGGACAGGGGGTCTGAAGGCTACACCTTC. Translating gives CATGDRGSEGYTF.

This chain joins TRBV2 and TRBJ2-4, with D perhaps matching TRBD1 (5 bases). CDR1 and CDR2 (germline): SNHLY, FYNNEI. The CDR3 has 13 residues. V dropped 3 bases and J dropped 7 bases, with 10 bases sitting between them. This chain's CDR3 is CASSDLGRNIQYF. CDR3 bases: TGTGCCAGCAGTGACCTGGGGCGGAACATTCAGTACTTC.

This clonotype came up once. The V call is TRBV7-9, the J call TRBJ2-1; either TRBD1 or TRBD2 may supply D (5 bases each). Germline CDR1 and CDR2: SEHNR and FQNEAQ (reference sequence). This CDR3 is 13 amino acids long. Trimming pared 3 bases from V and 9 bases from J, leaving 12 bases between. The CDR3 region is CASSFRAGGEQFF. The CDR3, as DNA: TGTGCCAGCAGCTTCCGGGCTGGGGGTGAGCAGTTCTTC.

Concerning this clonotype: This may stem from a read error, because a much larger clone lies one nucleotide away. The CDR3 sequence is CASSSPGQPRHF. The DNA for the CDR3 is TGTGCCAGCAGCTCCCCGGGACAGCCCCGGCATTTT. This chain joins TRBV7-8 and TRBJ1-5; 7 bases are a match to TRBD1. Germline values: CDR1 SGHVS, CDR2 FQNEAQ. The CDR3 is made up of 12 amino acids.

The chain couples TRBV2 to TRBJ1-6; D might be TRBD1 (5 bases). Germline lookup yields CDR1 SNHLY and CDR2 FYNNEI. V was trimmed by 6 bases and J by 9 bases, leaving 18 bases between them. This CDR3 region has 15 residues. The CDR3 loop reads CASSRVAGRGSPLHF. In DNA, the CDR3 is TGTGCCAGCAGCCGAGTGGCAGGGAGAGGTTCACCCCTCCACTTT.

CDR3 DNA sequence: TGTGCCACCAGCAGAGATGGTAGATCGTACAATGAGCAGTTCTTC. Its protein is CATSRDGRSYNEQFF. The chain recombines TRBV15 with TRBJ2-1; D uncertain. Trimming cost V 0 bases and J 4 bases, with 10 bases left between them. Germline V gene data show CDR1 as LNHNV and CDR2 as YYDKDF (reference sequence). CDR3 length: 15 amino acids.

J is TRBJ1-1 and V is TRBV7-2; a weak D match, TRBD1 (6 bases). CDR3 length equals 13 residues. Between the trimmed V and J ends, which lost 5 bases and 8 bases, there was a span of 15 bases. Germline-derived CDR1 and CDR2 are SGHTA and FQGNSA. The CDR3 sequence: CASSLWGAVEAFF. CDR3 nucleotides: TGTGCCAGCAGCCTCTGGGGGGCGGTAGAAGCTTTCTTT.